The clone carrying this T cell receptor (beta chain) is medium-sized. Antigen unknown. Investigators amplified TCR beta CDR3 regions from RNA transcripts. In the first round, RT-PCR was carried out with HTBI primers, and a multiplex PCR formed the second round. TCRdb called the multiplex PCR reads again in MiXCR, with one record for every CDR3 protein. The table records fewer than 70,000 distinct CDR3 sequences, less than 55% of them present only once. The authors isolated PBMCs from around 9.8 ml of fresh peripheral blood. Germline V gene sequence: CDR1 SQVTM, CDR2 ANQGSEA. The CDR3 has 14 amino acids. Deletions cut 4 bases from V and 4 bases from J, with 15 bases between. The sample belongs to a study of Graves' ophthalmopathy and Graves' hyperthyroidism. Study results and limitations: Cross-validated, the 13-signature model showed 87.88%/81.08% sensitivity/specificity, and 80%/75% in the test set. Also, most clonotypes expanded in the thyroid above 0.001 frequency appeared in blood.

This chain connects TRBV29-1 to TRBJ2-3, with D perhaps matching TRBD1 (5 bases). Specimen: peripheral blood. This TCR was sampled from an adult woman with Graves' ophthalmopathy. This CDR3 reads CSVAGIARADTQYF. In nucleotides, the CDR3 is TGCAGCGTTGCAGGGATCGCTCGCGCAGATACGCAGTATTTT.